Presented here are 2 T cell receptor beta chains from one specimen sequenced in a study of T-cell memory formation after mild COVID-19. TCRdb fed the 5' RACE reads into MiXCR, producing one record per CDR3 protein. The table records around 160,000 distinct CDR3 sequences, around 10% of them present only once. The sequencing sample was made of PBMCs or a T cell subset sorted from them (not recorded which). Receptors originate from a man aged 18 to 30 who had mild COVID-19 (a few samples of this study predate the infection). Cell type and time point are not known.

The V gene is TRBV12-3 or TRBV12-4, the J gene TRBJ1-2; D not resolved. V shed 2 bases and J shed 4 bases, with 11 bases lying between them. The CDR3 loop spans 14 amino acids. The CDR3 protein is CASSLMAAIYGYTF. In nucleotides, the CDR3 is TGTGCCAGCAGTTTAATGGCAGCGATCTATGGCTACACCTTC.

This clonotype showed up just a few times. V gene TRBV18 combines with J gene TRBJ2-1, with a tentative D call TRBD1 (6 bases). Trimming cost V 6 bases and J 10 bases, with 13 bases left between them. CDR3 length: 12 residues. Germline V CDR1 and CDR2: KGHSH, LQKENI. The CDR3 reads CASSRGNGEQFF. Here the CDR3 DNA reads TGTGCCAGCTCCAGGGGCAACGGCGAGCAGTTCTTC.